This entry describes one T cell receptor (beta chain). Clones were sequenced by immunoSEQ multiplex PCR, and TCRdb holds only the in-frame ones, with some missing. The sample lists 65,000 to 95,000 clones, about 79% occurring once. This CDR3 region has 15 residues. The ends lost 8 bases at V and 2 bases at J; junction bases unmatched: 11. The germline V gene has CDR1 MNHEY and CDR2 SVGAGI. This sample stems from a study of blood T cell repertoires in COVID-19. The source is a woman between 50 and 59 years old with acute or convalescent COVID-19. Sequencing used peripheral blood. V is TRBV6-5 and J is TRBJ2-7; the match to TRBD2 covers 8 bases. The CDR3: CASGQAAGGAYEQYF. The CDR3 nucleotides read TGTGCCAGCGGTCAGGCTGCCGGGGGGGCCTACGAGCAGTACTTC.